What follows are 27 T cell receptor beta chains derived from one specimen sequenced in a study of T cell clones after liver transplantation. Assay used: immunoSEQ multiplex PCR; TCRdb lists only in-frame clones, some missing. This table has approximately 18,000 clones, 75% to 90% appearing once. Sequencing used CD8+ T cells from blood, obtained 45 to 47 months after liver transplant. These receptors were taken from a human patient who received a liver transplant. Some of the T cells might come from the graft donor.

CDR3 nucleotides: TGCGCCAGCAGCCAAGGCCGGTCGACAGGCACCACTGAAGCTTTCTTT. Translation: CASSQGRSTGTTEAFF. The V call is TRBV4-1, the J call TRBJ1-1; tentative D call: TRBD1 (6 bases). CDR3 length: 16 amino acids. CDR1 is MGHRA, CDR2 YSYEKL, per germline. V was trimmed by 1 base and J by 4 bases, leaving 16 bases between them.

The V and J genes are TRBV6-6 and TRBJ2-7; D gene uncertain. The CDR3 consists of 13 residues. Germline CDR1 reads MNHNY; CDR2 reads SVGAGI (reference sequence). The V end was cut by 0 bases, the J end by 4 bases, with 7 bases between. CDR3 residues: CASSYSKGYEQYF. CDR3 sequence (DNA): TGTGCCAGCAGTTACTCGAAGGGATACGAGCAGTACTTC.

This rearrangement joins TRBV27 to TRBJ2-1, with 9 bases that match TRBD1. Germline lookup yields CDR1 MNHEY and CDR2 SMNVEV (reference sequence). CDR3 length: 19 amino acids. J gave up 5 bases and V 5 bases, and 19 bases lay outside the gene matches. The CDR3 bases are TGTGCCAGCAGTGAACTACCGGGACAGGGCCCTTATTCTGACAATGAGCAGTTCTTC. Translating it yields CASSELPGQGPYSDNEQFF.

The chain carries TRBV27 and TRBJ1-2; possibly TRBD1 for D (5 bases). There are 14 residues in the CDR3. Trimming took off 2 bases at V and 4 bases at J, with 11 bases between the two ends. Per germline, CDR1 MNHEY and CDR2 SMNVEV (reference sequence). The chain's CDR3 is CASSLGAGGYGYTF. CDR3 DNA: TGTGCCAGCAGTTTAGGGGCAGGCGGCTATGGCTACACCTTC.

The rearrangement joins TRBV19 to TRBJ1-5; possibly TRBD1 for D (5 bases). Trimming shortened V by 2 bases and J by 7 bases, and 21 bases separated the two germline ends. The germline CDR1 and CDR2 sequences are LNHDA and SQIVND (reference sequence). The CDR3 covers 17 residues. The CDR3 DNA reads TGTGCCAGTAGTATACACTCGGGACTTACGGAGGTGCAGCCCCAGCATTTT. Translated: CASSIHSGLTEVQPQHF.

In its sample, this clone was seen once. The V and J genes are TRBV7-9 and TRBJ2-1; 12 bases line up with TRBD2. With V trimmed by 5 bases and J by 8 bases, 7 bases remained unmatched. The CDR3 has 15 residues. Germline V gene lookup returns CDR1 SEHNR and CDR2 FQNEAQ (reference sequence). The CDR3 nucleotides are TGTGCCAGCAGCCCAGGACTAGCGGGAATGGATGAGCAGTTCTTC. Amino acid sequence: CASSPGLAGMDEQFF. Combining the CDR3 with reference TRBV7-9 and TRBJ2-1 gives the whole variable domain DTGVSQNPRHKITKRGQNVTFRCDPISEHNRLYWYRQTLGQGPEFLTYFQNEAQLEKSRLLSDRFSAERPKGSFSTLEIQRTEQGDSAMYLCASSPGLAGMDEQFFGPGTRLTVL.

This clone ranks as large. V usage is TRBV11-2 and J usage is TRBJ2-3; tentatively, D is TRBD1 (6 bases). Germline V gives CDR1 SGHAT, CDR2 FQNNGV. The CDR3 has 18 amino acids. The V end lost 0 bases, the J end lost 2 bases, and 18 bases lay between the germline ends. In DNA form, the CDR3 reads TGTGCCAGCAGCTTAGATTCGGACAGCTCCTGGACCACAGATACGCAGTATTTT. Its translation: CASSLDSDSSWTTDTQYF. Drawing the rest from reference TRBV11-2 and TRBJ2-3, the complete variable domain is EAGVAQSPRYKIIEKRQSVAFWCNPISGHATLYWYQQILGQGPKLLIQFQNNGVVDDSQLPKDRFSAERLKGVDSTLKIQPAKLEDSAVYLCASSLDSDSSWTTDTQYFGPGTRLTVL.

The chain joins TRBV5-6 to TRBJ2-5; no firm D call. The CDR3 has 14 residues. The V gene lost 0 bases and the J gene lost 1 base, with 7 bases spanning the gap. Germline-derived CDR1 and CDR2 are SGHDT and YYEEEE. The DNA of the CDR3 is TGTGCCAGCAGCTTGGAGTCGTTCCAAGAGACCCAGTACTTC. This gives the protein CASSLESFQETQYF.

The rearrangement joins TRBV19 to TRBJ1-2; D may be TRBD1 (5 bases). Germline CDR1 is LNHDA and CDR2 is SQIVND (reference sequence). Trimming shortened V by 5 bases and J by 5 bases, and 9 bases separated the two germline ends. The CDR3 is 12 residues long. The CDR3: CASSAGIYGYTF. The CDR3 DNA follows: TGTGCCAGTAGTGCAGGGATTTATGGCTACACCTTC.

The chain combines TRBV29-1 with TRBJ2-3; 10 nucleotides align to TRBD2. The germline V gene has CDR1 SQVTM and CDR2 ANQGSEA. Trimming cost V 6 bases and J 1 base; bases outside gene matches: 7. The CDR3 contains 15 residues. CDR3 coding DNA: TGCAGCGTCCTAGAGCTAGCGGGAGGCACAGATACGCAGTATTTT. This encodes CSVLELAGGTDTQYF.

The V and J genes are TRBV5-6 and TRBJ2-7; unclear D gene. The CDR3 consists of 15 residues. V dropped 0 bases and J dropped 2 bases, with 12 bases sitting between them. Germline V gene data show CDR1 as SGHDT and CDR2 as YYEEEE. The CDR3 region is CASSLGTYKTYEQYF. The CDR3, as DNA: TGTGCCAGCAGCTTGGGCACCTACAAGACCTACGAGCAGTACTTC. The entire variable domain, with the rest obtained from reference TRBV5-6 and TRBJ2-7, is as follows: DAGVTQSPTHLIKTRGQQVTLRCSPKSGHDTVSWYQQALGQGPQFIFQYYEEEERQRGNFPDRFSGHQFPNYSSELNVNALLLGDSALYLCASSLGTYKTYEQYFGPGTRLTVT.

The rearrangement joins TRBV28 to TRBJ2-5; 9 nucleotides agree with TRBD2. CDR1 and CDR2 from the germline V gene are MDHEN and SYDVKM. This CDR3 has 17 residues. The trim removed 3 bases at V and 1 base at J, leaving 9 bases unmatched. Here the CDR3 reads CASSLAGGLRGQETQYF. In nucleotides, the CDR3 is TGTGCCAGCAGTTTGGCGGGAGGGTTACGTGGCCAAGAGACCCAGTACTTC.

This rearrangement joins TRBV5-6 to TRBJ2-6; D not certain. Germline V gives CDR1 SGHDT, CDR2 YYEEEE. The V end lost 5 bases, the J end lost 0 bases, and 9 bases lay between the germline ends. This CDR3 is built from 15 residues. CDR3 in DNA: TGTGCCAGCAGGGCGTCGGACTCTGGGGCCAACGTCCTGACTTTC. This encodes CASRASDSGANVLTF.

V and J are TRBV2 and TRBJ2-2, with 9 bases identical to TRBD2. The CDR3 length is 14 residues. Germline trimming cut 6 bases from V and 5 bases from J; bases unmatched to any gene: 4. In germline, CDR1 is SNHLY, CDR2 FYNNEI. CDR3 in amino acids: CASRASGRTGELFF. The CDR3 DNA reads as TGTGCCAGCAGGGCCAGCGGGAGGACCGGGGAGCTGTTTTTT.

This clone appeared a single time. The gene calls are TRBV15 and TRBJ2-3; TRBD2 matches 7 bases. V was pared by 5 bases and J by 4 bases, with 12 bases of the junction left unmatched. There are 16 residues in the CDR3. Germline CDR1 reads LNHNV; CDR2 reads YYDKDF (reference sequence). The CDR3 is CATSGAGLYGPDTQYF. In DNA, the CDR3 is TGTGCCACCAGCGGAGCGGGGCTCTATGGCCCAGATACGCAGTATTTT.

The DNA for the CDR3 is TGTGCCAGCAGCGGATTAACGAATGAGCAGTTCTTC. Translated: CASSGLTNEQFF. The chain employs TRBV6-5 and TRBJ2-1, with D unresolved. The V end was cut by 6 bases, the J end by 7 bases, with 10 bases between. The CDR3 sequence is 12 residues long. Germline lookup yields CDR1 MNHEY and CDR2 SVGAGI.

The chain joins TRBV25-1 to TRBJ2-2, with TRBD1 matching 11 bases. Trimming removed 5 bases from V and 1 base from J; junction bases left unmatched: 6. Germline V gene sequence: CDR1 MGHDK, CDR2 SYGVNS. CDR3 size: 17 residues. CDR3 DNA: TGTGCCAGCAGTAAGGACAGGGGGCTATGGAACACCGGGGAGCTGTTTTTT. Its protein product is CASSKDRGLWNTGELFF. The complete variable domain, with remaining parts taken from reference TRBV25-1 and TRBJ2-2, reads EADIYQTPRYLVIGTGKKITLECSQTMGHDKMYWYQQDPGMELHLIHYSYGVNSTEKGDLSSESTVSRIRTEHFPLTLESARPSHTSQYLCASSKDRGLWNTGELFFGEGSRLTVL.

The V gene is TRBV27, the J gene TRBJ2-7; 7 positions agree with TRBD2. Germline-derived CDR1 and CDR2 are MNHEY and SMNVEV (reference sequence). The CDR3 contains 15 residues. J was trimmed by 3 bases and V by 1 base; bases with no gene match: 6. The DNA of the CDR3 is TGTGCCAGCAGTTTATGGGAGGGACGGCGCTACGAGCAGTACTTC. Protein: CASSLWEGRRYEQYF.

The genes are TRBV7-9 and TRBJ2-2; D remains unclear. Germline CDR1 is SEHNR and CDR2 is FQNEAQ (reference sequence). V lost 0 bases and J 8 bases, leaving 4 bases between the germline ends. The CDR3 covers 12 residues. The CDR3 region has the DNA TGTGCCAGCAGCTTAGCTTCTGGGGAGCTGTTTTTT. It yields the protein CASSLASGELFF.

This chain links TRBV28 with TRBJ2-3, with D uncertain. This CDR3 region has 15 residues. Germline assignment: CDR1 MDHEN and CDR2 SYDVKM. V was pared by 6 bases and J by 4 bases, with 17 bases between. The CDR3 bases are TGTGCCAGCAGCCAAGGATTTCTAGGTGCAGATACGCAGTATTTT. Its protein is CASSQGFLGADTQYF.

The chain is built from TRBV5-4 and TRBJ2-7; 10 bases line up with TRBD2. Germline CDR1 reads SGHNT; CDR2 reads YYREEE (reference sequence). After removal of 3 bases from V and 4 bases from J, the junction contained 4 bases not matched to a gene. The CDR3 has 14 residues. As DNA, the CDR3 is TGTGCCAGCAGCTCTGGACTAGCGGAGTACGAGCAGTACTTC. The encoded protein is CASSSGLAEYEQYF.

The chain couples TRBV28 to TRBJ2-7; 9 nucleotides line up with TRBD2. V dropped 6 bases and J dropped 5; count of bases not matched to a gene: 20. The CDR3 length is 18 residues. From germline, CDR1 is MDHEN and CDR2 SYDVKM. The CDR3 DNA follows: TGTGCCAGCAGAAACCGGGACACGCGTATAGCGGGAGTCCACGAGCAGTACTTC. The encoded protein is CASRNRDTRIAGVHEQYF.

The chain couples TRBV27 to TRBJ2-3, with 14 nucleotides matching TRBD2. V was clipped by 0 bases and J by 8 bases; unmatched bases: 4. The CDR3 is 16 amino acids. Germline V lookup: CDR1 MNHEY, CDR2 SMNVEV (reference sequence). The CDR3 coding sequence is TGTGCCAGCAGTTTATCGGGGACTAGCGGGAGAGGTACGCAGTATTTT. This codes for CASSLSGTSGRGTQYF.

The chain joins TRBV7-9 to TRBJ2-3, with a possible D match to TRBD1 (6 bases). Germline values: CDR1 SEHNR, CDR2 FQNEAQ (reference sequence). The germline V and J ends were trimmed by 2 bases and 2 bases, with 20 bases remaining between them. The CDR3 totals 18 residues. CDR3: CASSLRGIPPAVTDTQYF. DNA for the CDR3: TGTGCCAGCAGCTTAAGGGGGATTCCTCCAGCCGTCACAGATACGCAGTATTTT. The entire variable domain, with the rest obtained from reference TRBV7-9 and TRBJ2-3, is as follows: DTGVSQNPRHKITKRGQNVTFRCDPISEHNRLYWYRQTLGQGPEFLTYFQNEAQLEKSRLLSDRFSAERPKGSFSTLEIQRTEQGDSAMYLCASSLRGIPPAVTDTQYFGPGTRLTVL.

In its sample, this clone ranks as medium-sized (0.01 to 0.1%). The CDR3 loop reads CASGLAYNEQFF. CDR3 coding DNA: TGTGCCAGCGGGCTAGCCTACAATGAGCAGTTCTTC. This chain links TRBV16 with TRBJ2-1; D gene unclear. CDR1 is KGHSY, CDR2 FQNENV, per germline. The CDR3 spans 12 residues. The V end was cut by 8 bases, the J end by 2 bases, with 7 bases between. Complete variable domain (other parts from reference TRBV16 and TRBJ2-1): GEEVAQTPKHLVRGEGQKAKLYCAPIKGHSYVFWYQQVLKNEFKFLISFQNENVFDETGMPKERFSAKCLPNSPCSLEIQATKLEDSAVYFCASGLAYNEQFFGPGTRLTVL.

This clone came up once. V gene TRBV13 combines with J gene TRBJ2-7, with D maybe TRBD2 (6 bases). Trimming shortened V by 6 bases and J by 0 bases, and 12 bases separated the two germline ends. The CDR3 sequence is 14 residues long. In germline, CDR1 is PRHDT, CDR2 FYEKMQ (reference sequence). CDR3: CASREHGSSYEQYF. The CDR3 bases are TGTGCCAGCAGGGAACACGGGAGCTCCTACGAGCAGTACTTC.

The V and J genes are TRBV19 and TRBJ2-7; D is ambiguous. Germline-derived CDR1 and CDR2 are LNHDA and SQIVND (reference sequence). The CDR3 loop spans 12 amino acids. V was cut by 5 bases and J by 1 base, with 6 bases left in between. CDR3 nucleotides: TGTGCCAGTAGTCCAGGTTCCTACGAGCAGTACTTC. The encoded protein is CASSPGSYEQYF.